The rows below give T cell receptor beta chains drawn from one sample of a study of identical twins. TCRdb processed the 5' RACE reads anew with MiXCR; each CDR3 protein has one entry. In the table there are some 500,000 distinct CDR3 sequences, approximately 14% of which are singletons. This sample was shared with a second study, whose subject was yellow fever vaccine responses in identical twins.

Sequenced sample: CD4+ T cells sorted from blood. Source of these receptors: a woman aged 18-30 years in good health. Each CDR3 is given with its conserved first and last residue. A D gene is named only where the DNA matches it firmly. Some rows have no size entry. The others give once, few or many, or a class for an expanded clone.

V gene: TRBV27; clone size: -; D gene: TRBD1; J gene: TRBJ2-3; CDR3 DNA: TGTGCCAGCAGTTTTCGGCAGGGAGGGACAGGGGGGCTCACGCAGTATTTT; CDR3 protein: CASSFRQGGTGGLTQYF
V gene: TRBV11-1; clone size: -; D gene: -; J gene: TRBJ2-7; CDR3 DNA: TGTGCCAGCAGCTCAGGACCCAGCGAGCAGTACTTC; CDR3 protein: CASSSGPSEQYF
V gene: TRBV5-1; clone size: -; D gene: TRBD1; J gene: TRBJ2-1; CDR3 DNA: TGCGCCAGCAGCTCGAGGGGACAGGCGAATGAGCAGTTCTTC; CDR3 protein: CASSSRGQANEQFF
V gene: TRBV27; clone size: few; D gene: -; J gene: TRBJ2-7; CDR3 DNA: TGTGCCAGTAAGGGGACCGTCGCCTACGAGCAGTACTTC; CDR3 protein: CASKGTVAYEQYF
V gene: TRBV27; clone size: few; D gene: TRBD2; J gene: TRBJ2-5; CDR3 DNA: TGTGCCAGCAGGGGGGTTAGCGGGAACCAAGAGACCCAGTACTTC; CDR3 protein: CASRGVSGNQETQYF
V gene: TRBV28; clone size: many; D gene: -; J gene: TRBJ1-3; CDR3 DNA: TGTGCCAGCACCTTATGGGACGGTGGAAACACCATATATTTT; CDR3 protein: CASTLWDGGNTIYF
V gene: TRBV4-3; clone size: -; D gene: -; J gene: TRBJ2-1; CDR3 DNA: TGCGCCAGCAGCCAAGACCACCCGCACCCCTACAATGAGCAGTTCTTC; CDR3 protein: CASSQDHPHPYNEQFF
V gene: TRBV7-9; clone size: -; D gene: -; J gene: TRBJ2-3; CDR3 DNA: TGTGCCAGCAGCGCGCGTGTTAGCGCATCATTCACAGATACGCAGTATTTT; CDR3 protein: CASSARVSASFTDTQYF
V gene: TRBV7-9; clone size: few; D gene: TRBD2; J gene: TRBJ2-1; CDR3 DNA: TGTGCCAGCAGCCAATACCGACTAGCGGAATCCTACAATGAGCAGTTCTTC; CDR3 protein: CASSQYRLAESYNEQFF
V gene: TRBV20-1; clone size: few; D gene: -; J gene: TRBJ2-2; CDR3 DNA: TGCAGTGCTAGAGTGGGAACCGGGCATGGCGGGGAGCTGTTTTTT; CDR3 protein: CSARVGTGHGGELFF
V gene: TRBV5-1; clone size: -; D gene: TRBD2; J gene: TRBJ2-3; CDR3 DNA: TGCGCCAGCAGTGCCCCCGGCGGGGGGACACTCACAGATACGCAGTATTTT; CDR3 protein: CASSAPGGGTLTDTQYF
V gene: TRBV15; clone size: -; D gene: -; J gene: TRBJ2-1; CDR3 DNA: TGTGCCACCAGCAGCCGGGACGCCAGCTCCTACAATGAGCAGTTCTTC; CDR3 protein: CATSSRDASSYNEQFF
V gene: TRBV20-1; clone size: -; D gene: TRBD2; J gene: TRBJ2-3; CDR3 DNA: TGCAGTGGGGTTGGCGGGGGGACGAGTGTAGATACGCAGTATTTT; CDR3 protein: CSGVGGGTSVDTQYF
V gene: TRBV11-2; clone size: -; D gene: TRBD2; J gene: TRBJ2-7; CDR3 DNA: TGTGCCAGCAGCTTTCTAGGGACTAGTCCCCTCAGCTCCTACGAGCAGTACTTC; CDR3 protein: CASSFLGTSPLSSYEQYF
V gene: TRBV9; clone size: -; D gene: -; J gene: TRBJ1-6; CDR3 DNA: TGTGCCAGCAGCGTAGAGGTGGATTCACCCCTCCACTTT; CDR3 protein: CASSVEVDSPLHF
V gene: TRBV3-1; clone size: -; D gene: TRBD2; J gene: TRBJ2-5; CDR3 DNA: TGTGCCAGCAGCAAGGAGGGGAGCGGGGGCCAACGGGAGACCCAGTACTTC; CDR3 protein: CASSKEGSGGQRETQYF
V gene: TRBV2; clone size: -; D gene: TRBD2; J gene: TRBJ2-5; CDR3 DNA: TGTGCCAGTGGGGGGACTAGCGGGGTCCAAGAGACCCAGTACTTC; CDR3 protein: CASGGTSGVQETQYF
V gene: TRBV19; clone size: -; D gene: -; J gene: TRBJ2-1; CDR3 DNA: TGTGCCAGTAGTACCGCGGCACATGAGCAGTTCTTC; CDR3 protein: CASSTAAHEQFF
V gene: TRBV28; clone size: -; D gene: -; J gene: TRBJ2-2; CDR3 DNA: TGTGCCAGCGGGAGGGACAGGACTTTTGACGGGGAGCTGTTTTTT; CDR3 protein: CASGRDRTFDGELFF
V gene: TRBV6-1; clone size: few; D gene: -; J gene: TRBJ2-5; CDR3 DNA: TGTGCCAGCAGTCCCTCATTTATTAAGGAGACCCAGTACTTC; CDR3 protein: CASSPSFIKETQYF
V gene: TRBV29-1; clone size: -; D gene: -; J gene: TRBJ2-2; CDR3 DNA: TGCAGCGTGGACAGTAGCGGGGAGCTGTTTTTT; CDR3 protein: CSVDSSGELFF
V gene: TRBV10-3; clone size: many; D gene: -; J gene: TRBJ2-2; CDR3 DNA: TGTGCCATCAGTGAAGGTTTGAACACCGGGGAGCTGTTTTTT; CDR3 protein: CAISEGLNTGELFF
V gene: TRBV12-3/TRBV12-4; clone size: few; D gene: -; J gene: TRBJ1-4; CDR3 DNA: TGTGCCAGCAGTTTGTCCGGGGCCGGGGAAAAACTGTTTTTT; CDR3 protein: CASSLSGAGEKLFF
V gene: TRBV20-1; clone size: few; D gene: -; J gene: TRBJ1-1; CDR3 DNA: TGCAGTGCTAGGGTACCGACCATGAACACTGAAGCTTTCTTT; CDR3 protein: CSARVPTMNTEAFF